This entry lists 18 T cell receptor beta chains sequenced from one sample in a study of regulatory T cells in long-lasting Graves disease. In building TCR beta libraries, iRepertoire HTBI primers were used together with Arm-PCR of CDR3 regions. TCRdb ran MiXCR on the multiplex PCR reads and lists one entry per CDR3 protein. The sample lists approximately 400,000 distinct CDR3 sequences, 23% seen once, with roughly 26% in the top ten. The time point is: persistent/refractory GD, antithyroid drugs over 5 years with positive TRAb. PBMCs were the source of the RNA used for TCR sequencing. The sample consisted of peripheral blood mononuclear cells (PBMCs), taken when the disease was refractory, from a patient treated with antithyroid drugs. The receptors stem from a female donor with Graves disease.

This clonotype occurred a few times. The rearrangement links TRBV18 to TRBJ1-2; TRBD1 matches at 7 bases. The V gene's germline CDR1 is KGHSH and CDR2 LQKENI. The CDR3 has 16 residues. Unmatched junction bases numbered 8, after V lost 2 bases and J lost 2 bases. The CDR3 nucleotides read TGTGCCAGCTCACCAGAGAGAACGGGACAGAACTATGGCTACACCTTC. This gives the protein CASSPERTGQNYGYTF. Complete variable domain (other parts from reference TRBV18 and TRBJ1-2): NAGVMQNPRHLVRRRGQEARLRCSPMKGHSHVYWYRQLPEEGLKFMVYLQKENIIDESGMPKERFSAEFPKEGPSILRIQQVVRGDSAAYFCASSPERTGQNYGYTFGSGTRLTVV.

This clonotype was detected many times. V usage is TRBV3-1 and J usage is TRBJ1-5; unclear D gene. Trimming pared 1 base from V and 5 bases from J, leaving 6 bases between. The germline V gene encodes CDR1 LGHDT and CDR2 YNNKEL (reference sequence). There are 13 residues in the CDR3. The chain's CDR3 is CASSQGRDQPQHF. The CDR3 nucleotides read TGTGCCAGCAGCCAAGGTCGGGATCAGCCCCAGCATTTT.

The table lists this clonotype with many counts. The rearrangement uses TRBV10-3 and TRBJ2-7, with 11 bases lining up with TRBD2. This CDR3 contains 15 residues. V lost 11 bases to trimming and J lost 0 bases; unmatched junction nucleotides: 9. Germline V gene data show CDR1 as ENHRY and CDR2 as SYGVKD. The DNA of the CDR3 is TGTGCCGCGACTAGCGGGATAACAAGCTCCTACGAGCAGTACTTC. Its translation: CAATSGITSSYEQYF.

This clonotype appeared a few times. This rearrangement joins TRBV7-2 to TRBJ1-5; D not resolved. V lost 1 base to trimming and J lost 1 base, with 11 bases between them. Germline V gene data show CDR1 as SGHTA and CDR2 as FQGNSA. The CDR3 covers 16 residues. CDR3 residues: CASSLVDGGSNQPQHF. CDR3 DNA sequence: TGTGCCAGCAGCTTAGTGGACGGTGGGAGCAATCAGCCCCAGCATTTT.

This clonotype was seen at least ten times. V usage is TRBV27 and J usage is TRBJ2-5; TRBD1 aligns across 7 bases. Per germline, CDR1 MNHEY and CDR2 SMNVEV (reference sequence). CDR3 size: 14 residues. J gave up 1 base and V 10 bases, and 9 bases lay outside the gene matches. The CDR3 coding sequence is TGTGCCATCCCTCGGACAGGAACCCAAGAGACCCAGTACTTC. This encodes CAIPRTGTQETQYF.

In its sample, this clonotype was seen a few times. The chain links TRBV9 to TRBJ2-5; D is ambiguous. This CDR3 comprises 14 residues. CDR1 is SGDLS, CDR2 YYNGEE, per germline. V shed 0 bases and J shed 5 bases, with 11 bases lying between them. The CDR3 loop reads CASSVGDSMETQYF. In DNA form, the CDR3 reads TGTGCCAGCAGCGTAGGCGATAGCATGGAGACCCAGTACTTC.

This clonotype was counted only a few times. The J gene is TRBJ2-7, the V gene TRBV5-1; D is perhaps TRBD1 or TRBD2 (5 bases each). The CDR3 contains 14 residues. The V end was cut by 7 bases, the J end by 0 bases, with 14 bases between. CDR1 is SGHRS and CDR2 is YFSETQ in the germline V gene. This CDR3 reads CASQLGTNSYEQYF. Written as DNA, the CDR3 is TGCGCCAGCCAACTCGGGACGAACTCCTACGAGCAGTACTTC. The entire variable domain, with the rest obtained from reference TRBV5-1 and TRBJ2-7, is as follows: KAGVTQTPRYLIKTRGQQVTLSCSPISGHRSVSWYQQTPGQGLQFLFEYFSETQRNKGNFPGRFSGRQFSNSRSEMNVSTLELGDSALYLCASQLGTNSYEQYFGPGTRLTVT.

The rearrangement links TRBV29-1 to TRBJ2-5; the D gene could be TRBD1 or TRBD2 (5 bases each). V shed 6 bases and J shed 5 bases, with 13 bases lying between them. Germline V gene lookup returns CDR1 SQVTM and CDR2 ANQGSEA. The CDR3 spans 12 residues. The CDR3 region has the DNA TGCAGCGTCGGGACGGTGGGGGAGACCCAGTACTTC. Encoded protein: CSVGTVGETQYF.

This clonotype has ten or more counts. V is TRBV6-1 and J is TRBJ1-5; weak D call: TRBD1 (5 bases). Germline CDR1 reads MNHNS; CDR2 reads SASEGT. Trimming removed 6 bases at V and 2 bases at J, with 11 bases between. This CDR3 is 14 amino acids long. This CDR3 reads CASSNGGRNQPQHF. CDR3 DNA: TGTGCCAGCAGCAACGGGGGTCGCAATCAGCCCCAGCATTTT.

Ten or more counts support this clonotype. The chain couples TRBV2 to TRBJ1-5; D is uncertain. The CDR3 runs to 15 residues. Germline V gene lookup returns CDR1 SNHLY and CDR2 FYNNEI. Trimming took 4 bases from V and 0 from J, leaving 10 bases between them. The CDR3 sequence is CASSVSDNSNQPQHF. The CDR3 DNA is TGTGCCAGCAGTGTAAGTGATAATAGCAATCAGCCCCAGCATTTT.

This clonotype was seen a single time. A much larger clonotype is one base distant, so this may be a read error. CDR3 DNA sequence: TGTGCCGGCAGCTTAGCGGTAACTATCGGCTACACCTTC. It yields the protein CAGSLAVTIGYTF. The chain uses TRBV7-2 and TRBJ1-2; D gene unclear. The CDR3 is made up of 13 amino acids. The germline gives CDR1 SGHTA, CDR2 FQGNSA.

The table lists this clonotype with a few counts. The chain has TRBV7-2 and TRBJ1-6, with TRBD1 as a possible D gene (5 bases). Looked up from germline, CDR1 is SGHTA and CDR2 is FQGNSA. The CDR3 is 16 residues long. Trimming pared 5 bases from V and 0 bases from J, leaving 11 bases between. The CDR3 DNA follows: TGTGCCAGCAGCCTAGACGACAGCTCCTATAATTCACCCCTCCACTTT. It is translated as CASSLDDSSYNSPLHF.

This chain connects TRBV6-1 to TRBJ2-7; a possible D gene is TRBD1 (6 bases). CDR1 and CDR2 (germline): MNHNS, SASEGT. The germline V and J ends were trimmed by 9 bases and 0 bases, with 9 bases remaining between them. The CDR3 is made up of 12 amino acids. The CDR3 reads CASTGSSYEQYF. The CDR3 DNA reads TGTGCCAGTACAGGGAGCTCCTACGAGCAGTACTTC.

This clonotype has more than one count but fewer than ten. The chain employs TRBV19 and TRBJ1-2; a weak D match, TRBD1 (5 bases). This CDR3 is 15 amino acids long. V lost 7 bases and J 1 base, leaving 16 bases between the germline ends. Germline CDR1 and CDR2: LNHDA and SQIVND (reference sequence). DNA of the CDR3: TGTGCCAGTACCAGAGGTCCAGGGATTAACTATGGCTACACCTTC. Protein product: CASTRGPGINYGYTF.

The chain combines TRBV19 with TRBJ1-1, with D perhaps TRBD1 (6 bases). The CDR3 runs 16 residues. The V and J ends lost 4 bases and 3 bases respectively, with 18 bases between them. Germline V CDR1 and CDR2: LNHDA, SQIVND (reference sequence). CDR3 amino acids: CASSTVGGPYDTEAFF. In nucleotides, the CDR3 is TGTGCCAGTAGTACGGTAGGGGGACCTTATGACACTGAAGCTTTCTTT.

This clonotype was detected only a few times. In nucleotides, the CDR3 is TGCGCCAGCAGCGCAGGGACAGGGGGCGATGAAAAACTGTTTTTT. It translates to CASSAGTGGDEKLFF. The genes are TRBV5-1 and TRBJ1-4, with 12 nucleotides matching TRBD1. The germline gives CDR1 SGHRS, CDR2 YFSETQ. CDR3 length equals 15 residues. The V segment lost 4 bases and the J segment 6 bases; nucleotides outside the gene matches: 4.

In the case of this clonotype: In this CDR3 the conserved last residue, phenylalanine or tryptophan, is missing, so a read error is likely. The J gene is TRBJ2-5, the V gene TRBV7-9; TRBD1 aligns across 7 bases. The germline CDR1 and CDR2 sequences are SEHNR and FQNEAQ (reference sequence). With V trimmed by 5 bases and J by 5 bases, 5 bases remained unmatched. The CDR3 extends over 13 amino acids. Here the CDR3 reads CASSRTGAETQYL. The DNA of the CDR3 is TGTGCCAGCAGCCGAACAGGGGCGGAGACCCAGTACCTC.

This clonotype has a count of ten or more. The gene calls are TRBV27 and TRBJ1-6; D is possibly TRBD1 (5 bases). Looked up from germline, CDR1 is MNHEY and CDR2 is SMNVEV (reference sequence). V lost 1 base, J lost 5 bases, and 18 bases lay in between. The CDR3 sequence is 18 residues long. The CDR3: CASSLYGMRGRHNSPLHF. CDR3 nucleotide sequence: TGTGCCAGCAGTTTATACGGGATGAGGGGACGACATAATTCACCCCTCCACTTT.